The rows below give T cell receptor beta chains drawn from one sample of a study of PD-1 blockade in classical Hodgkin lymphoma. This table comes from immunoSEQ multiplex PCR, and its TCRdb copy is limited to in-frame clones, with some not included. The sample gives approximately 25,000 clones, about 86% of which show up once; roughly 21% is in the top ten. The source was peripheral blood mononuclear cells (PBMCs), collected before the second cycle of nivolumab. These receptors were taken from a human donor with classical Hodgkin lymphoma. Both conserved end residues are part of each CDR3. Each record gives: CDR3 protein, CDR3 DNA, V gene, J gene, clone size, D gene. The D gene is left open where the match is weak. The listing skips clone size in some rows; elsewhere it reads once, few, many or a size class.

CDR3: CATSSGLNTEAFF
DNA: TGTGCCACCAGTAGCGGGCTGAACACTGAAGCTTTCTTT
V: TRBV15
J: TRBJ1-1
size: .
D: .

CDR3: CASRLQANSPLHF
DNA: TGTGCCAGCAGGTTGCAGGCTAATTCACCCCTCCACTTT
V: TRBV6-5
J: TRBJ1-6
size: .
D: .

CDR3: CAWSVLGTGGKGVYNEQFF
DNA: TGTGCCTGGAGTGTACTCGGGACAGGGGGCAAAGGGGTCTACAATGAGCAGTTCTTC
V: TRBV30
J: TRBJ2-1
size: .
D: TRBD1

CDR3: CASSLISGSTDTQYF
DNA: TGTGCCAGCAGCTTGATTAGCGGAAGCACAGATACGCAGTATTTT
V: TRBV5-4
J: TRBJ2-3
size: .
D: .

CDR3: CASSFGERMNTEAFF
DNA: TGTGCCAGCAGCTTCGGGGAGCGGATGAACACTGAAGCTTTCTTT
V: TRBV5-4
J: TRBJ1-1
size: few
D: .

CDR3: CASSSSSSSGNEQFF
DNA: TGTGCCAGCAGCTCCTCTTCGTCTTCGGGCAATGAGCAGTTCTTC
V: TRBV7-3
J: TRBJ2-1
size: .
D: .

CDR3: CASSLATVGQNGELFF
DNA: TGTGCCAGCAGCTTAGCCACAGTAGGACAAAACGGGGAGCTGTTTTTT
V: TRBV11-2
J: TRBJ2-2
size: .
D: .

CDR3: CASSNLGGTRNEQFF
DNA: TGTGCCAGCTCAAACCTGGGGGGTACACGGAATGAGCAGTTCTTC
V: TRBV6-5
J: TRBJ2-1
size: .
D: .

CDR3: CASSPRTVNEKLFF
DNA: TGTGCCAGCAGCCCGAGGACAGTTAATGAAAAACTGTTTTTT
V: TRBV7-9
J: TRBJ1-4
size: .
D: .

CDR3: CASSFYRGGLSAGYTF
DNA: TGTGCCAGCAGCTTTTACAGGGGGGGCCTATCCGCGGGCTACACCTTC
V: TRBV7-8
J: TRBJ1-2
size: .
D: TRBD1

CDR3: CAISESSGKLQYF
DNA: TGTGCCATCAGTGAGTCGTCAGGGAAGTTGCAGTACTTC
V: TRBV10-3
J: TRBJ2-7
size: few
D: .

CDR3: CASSGDVGGYTF
DNA: TGTGCCAGCTCTGGAGATGTAGGGGGCTACACCTTC
V: TRBV27
J: TRBJ1-2
size: few
D: .

CDR3: CASSISTGNTEAFF
DNA: TGTGCCAGTAGTATTTCGACCGGGAACACTGAAGCTTTCTTT
V: TRBV19
J: TRBJ1-1
size: .
D: .

CDR3: CASSTGLGEETQYF
DNA: TGTGCCAGTAGTACGGGACTCGGGGAAGAGACCCAGTACTTC
V: TRBV19
J: TRBJ2-5
size: .
D: .

CDR3: CASSSRDSNQPQHF
DNA: TGTGCCAGCAGCTCCAGGGATAGCAATCAGCCCCAGCATTTT
V: TRBV7-9
J: TRBJ1-5
size: once
D: .

CDR3: CASSPWTSGVLDTQYF
DNA: TGTGCCAGCAGCCCATGGACTAGCGGGGTGCTAGATACGCAGTATTTT
V: TRBV7-9
J: TRBJ2-3
size: .
D: TRBD2

CDR3: CASSPGLAGGIAYEQYF
DNA: TGTGCCAGCAGCCCCGGACTAGCGGGAGGGATCGCCTACGAGCAGTACTTC
V: TRBV2
J: TRBJ2-7
size: .
D: TRBD2

CDR3: CASSLRQGRGLEKLFF
DNA: TGTGCCAGCAGTTTACGTCAGGGACGGGGGCTTGAAAAACTGTTTTTT
V: TRBV27
J: TRBJ1-4
size: .
D: .

CDR3: CASSYSGFQNEQFF
DNA: TGTGCCAGCAGTTACTCGGGCTTTCAAAATGAGCAGTTCTTC
V: TRBV6-5
J: TRBJ2-1
size: .
D: .

CDR3: CASSPGPQNTEAFF
DNA: TGTGCCAGCTCACCAGGTCCCCAGAACACTGAAGCTTTCTTT
V: TRBV18
J: TRBJ1-1
size: .
D: .

CDR3: CASSTKPGQRISSYNEQFF
DNA: TGTGCCAGTAGCACAAAGCCGGGCCAGAGGATTAGCTCCTACAATGAGCAGTTCTTC
V: TRBV19
J: TRBJ2-1
size: .
D: .

CDR3: CASSQGTVVSSGANVLTF
DNA: TGTGCCAGCAGCCAAGGGACGGTCGTTAGCTCTGGGGCCAACGTCCTGACTTTC
V: TRBV4-2
J: TRBJ2-6
size: .
D: .

CDR3: CASSLIDGTGERSGYTF
DNA: TGTGCCAGCAGTTTGATCGATGGGACAGGGGAGCGTAGCGGCTACACCTTC
V: TRBV28
J: TRBJ1-2
size: .
D: TRBD1

CDR3: CASHPVAASKETQYF
DNA: TGTGCCAGCCACCCTGTGGCAGCCTCCAAGGAGACCCAGTACTTC
V: TRBV6-1
J: TRBJ2-5
size: .
D: .

CDR3: CASSFGTGETQYF
DNA: TGTGCCAGCAGCTTTGGGACAGGGGAGACCCAGTACTTC
V: TRBV7-9
J: TRBJ2-5
size: few
D: TRBD1

CDR3: CASSEPGMNTEAFF
DNA: TGTGCCAGCAGTGAACCGGGGATGAACACTGAAGCTTTCTTT
V: TRBV6-1
J: TRBJ1-1
size: .
D: .

CDR3: CASSHRQGQDTQYF
DNA: TGTGCCAGCAGCCACCGACAGGGCCAAGATACGCAGTATTTT
V: TRBV14
J: TRBJ2-3
size: .
D: TRBD1

CDR3: CATSRVSQYGYTF
DNA: TGTGCCACCAGCAGAGTCTCGCAATATGGCTACACCTTC
V: TRBV15
J: TRBJ1-2
size: .
D: .

CDR3: CAIRQETQYF
DNA: TGTGCCATAAGACAAGAGACCCAGTACTTC
V: TRBV21-1
J: TRBJ2-5
size: .
D: .

CDR3: CASSWGLAASGANVLTF
DNA: TGCGCCAGCAGCTGGGGACTAGCGGCCTCTGGGGCCAACGTCCTGACTTTC
V: TRBV5-1
J: TRBJ2-6
size: .
D: TRBD2

CDR3: CASSQGAKAYGYTF
DNA: TGTGCCAGCAGCCAAGGCGCCAAGGCCTATGGCTACACCTTC
V: TRBV14
J: TRBJ1-2
size: .
D: .

CDR3: CASSQGTGRGGTDTQYF
DNA: TGTGCCAGCAGCCAAGGAACGGGGCGGGGGGGCACAGATACGCAGTATTTT
V: TRBV7-9
J: TRBJ2-3
size: .
D: TRBD2

CDR3: CASTEGTNEKLFF
DNA: TGCGCCAGCACCGAGGGAACTAATGAAAAACTGTTTTTT
V: TRBV5-1
J: TRBJ1-4
size: .
D: .

CDR3: CASSDLGQAWNQPQHF
DNA: TGTGCCAGCAGTGACTTAGGACAGGCGTGGAATCAGCCCCAGCATTTT
V: TRBV6-1
J: TRBJ1-5
size: .
D: TRBD1

CDR3: CAISESMGSSGNTIYF
DNA: TGTGCCATCAGTGAGTCGATGGGTTCAAGCGGAAACACCATATATTTT
V: TRBV10-3
J: TRBJ1-3
size: .
D: .

CDR3: CASSLASGRNYEQYF
DNA: TGTGCCAGCAGTTTGGCTAGCGGGAGGAACTACGAGCAGTACTTC
V: TRBV27
J: TRBJ2-7
size: .
D: TRBD2

CDR3: CASSIPLAAYEQYF
DNA: TGTGCCAGCAGTATACCGCTCGCTGCCTACGAGCAGTACTTC
V: TRBV28
J: TRBJ2-7
size: .
D: .

CDR3: CASSPAGQGPLDTQYF
DNA: TGTGCCAGTAGTCCGGCCGGACAGGGCCCATTGGATACGCAGTATTTT
V: TRBV19
J: TRBJ2-3
size: .
D: TRBD1

CDR3: CASSLASRGQFF
DNA: TGTGCCAGCAGCTTGGCCTCTAGGGGGCAGTTCTTC
V: TRBV7-8
J: TRBJ2-1
size: .
D: .

CDR3: CASSLSGTYEQYF
DNA: TGCGCCAGCAGCTTGTCGGGTACCTACGAGCAGTACTTC
V: TRBV5-1
J: TRBJ2-7
size: .
D: .

CDR3: CATWTSAIMSSSSGQGQVF
DNA: .
V: TRBV9
J: TRBJ2-1
size: .
D: .

CDR3: CASSFGRQETQYF
DNA: TGTGCCAGCAGCTTCGGCCGACAAGAGACCCAGTACTTC
V: TRBV7-6
J: TRBJ2-5
size: .
D: .

CDR3: CASSSSGGKWEKLFF
DNA: TGTGCCAGCAGCTCTAGTGGGGGAAAGTGGGAAAAACTGTTTTTT
V: TRBV11-2
J: TRBJ1-4
size: .
D: .

CDR3: CASSSSGSRPYEQYF
DNA: TGTGCCAGCAGCTCGAGCGGGAGCCGTCCCTACGAGCAGTACTTC
V: TRBV7-9
J: TRBJ2-7
size: .
D: TRBD2